This T cell receptor (beta chain) was retrieved from a study of T cell repertoires in cytomegalovirus infection. In TCRdb, the reads were re-called with MiXCR into one record per CDR3 protein. This sample carries a few hundred thousand distinct CDR3 sequences, around two fifths of them seen once, and the ten largest clones take about half. Comment on this clonotype: What it recognizes is unknown.

Germline-derived CDR1 and CDR2 are LNHDA and SQIVND (reference sequence). CDR3 length: 14 residues. V lost 1 base and J lost 6, with 10 bases in between. The J gene is TRBJ1-5, the V gene TRBV19, with unresolved D. The receptor's source is a human donor in good health (CMV status not recorded). Some clones in this sample may be carry-over from other donors' samples. Material: cultured PBMCs, obtained from culture after CMV antigen stimulation. CDR3: CASSIGEFGQPQHF. The CDR3 DNA is TGTGCCAGTAGTATAGGGGAGTTCGGTCAGCCCCAGCATTTT.